This entry lists 7 T cell receptor beta chains sequenced from one sample in a study of T cell responses to AZD1222 COVID-19 vaccine. This table comes from immunoSEQ multiplex PCR, and its TCRdb copy is limited to in-frame clones, with some not included. Of about 98,000 clones listed, approximately 86% are singletons. Sequences were derived from peripheral blood, sampled on day 0 of MenACWY control vaccination. These receptor sequences come from an adult in good health.

The chain combines TRBV4-1 with TRBJ1-5; D uncertain. This CDR3 region has 20 residues. V lost 0 bases to trimming and J lost 2 bases, with 23 bases between them. Germline CDR1 reads MGHRA; CDR2 reads YSYEKL. CDR3 DNA sequence: TGCGCCAGCAGCCAAGATACGGTCCGCCCGTCAGGTCGAGGCAATCAGCCCCAGCATTTT. It yields the protein CASSQDTVRPSGRGNQPQHF.

V and J are TRBV5-5 and TRBJ2-3; 9 bases line up with TRBD2. The CDR3 extends over 16 amino acids. V gave up 1 base and J gave up 5 bases; unmatched junction bases: 8. Per germline, CDR1 SGHKS and CDR2 YYEKEE (reference sequence). CDR3 in DNA: TGTGCCAGCAGCTTGAGTTACCAAGCGGGGGGAGATACGCAGTATTTT. Encoded protein: CASSLSYQAGGDTQYF. The variable domain in full, completed from reference TRBV5-5 and TRBJ2-3, reads DAGVTQSPTHLIKTRGQQVTLRCSPISGHKSVSWYQQVLGQGPQFIFQYYEKEERGRGNFPDRFSARQFPNYSSELNVNALLLGDSALYLCASSLSYQAGGDTQYFGPGTRLTVL.

The V and J genes are TRBV12-3 or TRBV12-4 and TRBJ2-7; maybe TRBD1 (5 bases). This CDR3 has 12 residues. Between the trimmed V and J ends, which lost 6 bases and 4 bases, there was a span of 10 bases. Here the CDR3 reads CASSGDRYEQYF. The CDR3 nucleotides read TGTGCCAGCAGCGGTGACAGATACGAGCAGTACTTC.

This clone was picked up one time. V is TRBV28 and J is TRBJ2-3; D not resolved. Per germline, CDR1 MDHEN and CDR2 SYDVKM. V shed 5 bases and J shed 0 bases, with 15 bases lying between them. The CDR3 is made up of 16 amino acids. The chain's CDR3 is CASSPQLRPSTDTQYF. The CDR3 DNA sequence: TGTGCCAGCAGTCCGCAACTTCGCCCTAGCACAGATACGCAGTATTTT.

The rearrangement links TRBV5-1 to TRBJ2-2; no firm D call. The germline V gene has CDR1 SGHRS and CDR2 YFSETQ. The CDR3 has 15 amino acids. Trimming removed 5 bases from V and 11 bases from J, with 22 bases in between. CDR3 in DNA: TGCGCCAGCAGGATGGGCCCCTTGACTCCTGCTGAGCTGTTTTTT. Protein sequence: CASRMGPLTPAELFF.

This sequence joins TRBV15 and TRBJ1-1; no definite D call. V was pared by 0 bases and J by 8 bases, with 13 bases between. The germline V gene has CDR1 LNHNV and CDR2 YYDKDF (reference sequence). The CDR3 has 14 residues. This CDR3 is CATSRDLVTTEAFF. The CDR3 region has the DNA TGTGCCACCAGCAGAGATCTTGTGACCACCGAAGCTTTCTTT.

V and J are TRBV28 and TRBJ1-1, with TRBD1 matching 7 bases. Germline trimming cut 4 bases from V and 4 bases from J; bases unmatched to any gene: 12. Germline V gene lookup returns CDR1 MDHEN and CDR2 SYDVKM. This CDR3 spans 16 amino acids. CDR3 sequence reads: CASSSPWGTGVTEAFF. The CDR3, as DNA: TGTGCCAGCAGTTCTCCCTGGGGTACAGGGGTCACTGAAGCTTTCTTT.